The clone carrying this T cell receptor beta chain was recorded once. One end of the junction fails to match germline, which may point to a read error. MiXCR, applied by TCRdb to the PCR reads, yields one record per CDR3 protein. The table lists approximately 24,000 distinct CDR3 sequences, less than 60% of them singletons. The data stem from a study of CD4 and CD8 cells across lung adenocarcinoma regions. Germline CDR1 MNHNS, CDR2 SASEGT. CDR3 size: 15 residues. Localized lung adenocarcinoma, a non-small cell lung cancer, affected the donors. Sequenced sample: CD8+ T cells from the center of a lung tumor. The chain combines TRBV6-1 with TRBJ2-3; D not certain. This receptor was obtained from a male donor with lung adenocarcinoma. The CD4 and CD8 labels of this study may be unreliable. CDR3 bases: TGTGCCAGCAGCATCCAGGCTCAGAGCACAAATGCGCAGTATTTC. It yields the protein CASSIQAQSTNAQYF.